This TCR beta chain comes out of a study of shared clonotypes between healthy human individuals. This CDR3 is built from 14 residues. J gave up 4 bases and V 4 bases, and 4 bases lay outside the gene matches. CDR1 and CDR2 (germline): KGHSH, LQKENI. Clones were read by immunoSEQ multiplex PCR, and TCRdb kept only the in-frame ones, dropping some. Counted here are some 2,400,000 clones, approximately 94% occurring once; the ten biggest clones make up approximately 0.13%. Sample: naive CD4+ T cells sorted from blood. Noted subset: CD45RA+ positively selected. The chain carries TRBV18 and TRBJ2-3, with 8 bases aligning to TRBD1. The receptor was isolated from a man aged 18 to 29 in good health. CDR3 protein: CASSRDRNSDTQYF. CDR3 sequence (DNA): TGTGCCAGCTCACGGGACAGGAACTCAGATACGCAGTATTTT. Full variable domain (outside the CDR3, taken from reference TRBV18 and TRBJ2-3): NAGVMQNPRHLVRRRGQEARLRCSPMKGHSHVYWYRQLPEEGLKFMVYLQKENIIDESGMPKERFSAEFPKEGPSILRIQQVVRGDSAAYFCASSRDRNSDTQYFGPGTRLTVL.